This T cell receptor beta chain was recovered during a study of T-cell reconstitution after alpha-beta-depleted transplantation in children. General study findings and limits: For some patients, TCRbeta diversity was high at day 60 because of recipient T cells and thymic progenitors that survived. Reportedly, alpha-beta T cells present about two months post-transplant originated from several hundred expanded clones of graft origin. Hyperexpanded clones declined; after one year, newly produced T cells mostly supplied diversity.

Preparation of the TCRbeta library involved a method that used unique molecular identifiers. Via MiXCR, TCRdb re-called the PCR reads, giving one row per CDR3 protein. Among about 300,000 distinct CDR3 sequences listed, 10% were seen once. In its sample, this clonotype was seen many times. As yet, its antigen is unknown. The origin of this receptor is a boy younger than two with acute myeloid leukemia, due to receive a stem cell transplant. The sequencing here drew on PBMCs, taken before TCRalphabeta/CD19-depleted stem cell transplant.

CDR3: CASSLAEQGYEQYF. The CDR3 coding sequence is TGTGCCAGCAGCTTAGCCGAACAGGGCTACGAGCAGTACTTC. V is TRBV7-6 and J is TRBJ2-7; the D gene is possibly TRBD1 (6 bases). CDR1 SGHVS and CDR2 FNYEAQ come from the germline V gene. CDR3 length equals 14 residues. Trimming removed 0 bases from V and 3 bases from J, with 9 bases in between.